The rows below give T cell receptor beta chains drawn from one sample of a study of blood T cell repertoires in COVID-19. The repertoire was sequenced with immunoSEQ multiplex PCR; TCRdb's copy has only in-frame clones and lacks some. The sample holds about 500,000 clones; approximately 92% are singletons and the top ten take around 0.92%. Material: peripheral blood. These receptor sequences come from a man aged 18 to 35 with COVID-19, enrolled during active disease. Each CDR3 is given with its conserved first and last residue. Fields, in order: clone size, D gene, J gene, V gene, CDR3 DNA, CDR3 protein. D genes are given only for firm matches. Clone size is not always given. Where it is, it says once, few, many or a class for expanded clones.

-	TRBD2	TRBJ2-7	TRBV6-5	TGTGCCACGGGGACTAGCGGGAGCTCCTACGAGCAGTACTTC	CATGTSGSSYEQYF
-	-	TRBJ1-5	TRBV5-1	TGCGCCAGCAGCTTGGGGTTTGTGGGAGGCAATCAGCCCCAGCATTTT	CASSLGFVGGNQPQHF
-	-	TRBJ2-3	TRBV6-5	TGTGCCAGCAGTTTTACAGGGAGAGGAACAGATACGCAGTATTTT	CASSFTGRGTDTQYF
-	-	TRBJ1-6	TRBV7-2	TGTGCCAGCCGCGGGGGGACGGGCCATAATTCACCCCTCCACTTT	CASRGGTGHNSPLHF
-	TRBD2	TRBJ2-3	TRBV5-1	TGCGCCAGCAGCTTTGGACTAGCGGGAGGGCCTGGAGGCACAGATACGCAGTATTTT	CASSFGLAGGPGGTDTQYF
few	-	TRBJ2-3	TRBV4-2	TGTGCCAGCAGCCAAGACTATTCATCAGATACGCAGTATTTT	CASSQDYSSDTQYF
-	-	TRBJ2-1	TRBV21-1	TGTGCCAGCTGCAATCGGGGATCTTACAATGAGCAGTTCTTC	CASCNRGSYNEQFF
once	-	TRBJ1-1	TRBV5-1	TGCGCCAGCAGCTTTGATACAGGGAGGGGGGCTGAAGCTTTCTTT	CASSFDTGRGAEAFF
-	-	TRBJ2-1	TRBV2	TGTGCCAGCAGGGGCGTCGGCAATGAGCAGTTCTTC	CASRGVGNEQFF
-	TRBD1	TRBJ1-1	TRBV11-2	TGTGCCAGCAGCTTAGGGCTTTCGGGACAGCAAGCTTTCTTT	CASSLGLSGQQAFF
-	TRBD2	TRBJ2-5	TRBV15	TGTGCCACCAGCAGGGGTACTAGCGGACCCCAAGAGACCCAGTACTTC	CATSRGTSGPQETQYF
-	-	TRBJ2-2	TRBV5-4	TGTGCCAGCAGCCTGACTAGTTCCCCCGGGGAGCTGTTTTTT	CASSLTSSPGELFF
-	-	TRBJ2-7	TRBV5-6	TGTGCCAGCAGCCGACCGGGGGACGCGAGTTCCTTC	CASSRPGDASSF
-	-	TRBJ2-3	TRBV9	TGTGCCAGCAGCGTAGACGCGGGAAGCACAGATACGCAGTATTTT	CASSVDAGSTDTQYF
-	TRBD1	TRBJ2-7	TRBV11-2	TGTGCCAGCAGCCCCGGGACAGGGTACGAGCAGTACTTC	CASSPGTGYEQYF
once	TRBD1	TRBJ2-3	TRBV5-1	TGCGCCAGCAGCTTGGGAAACAGGGGTTCCACAGATACGCAGTATTTT	CASSLGNRGSTDTQYF
-	TRBD2	TRBJ2-1	TRBV30	TGTGCCTGGCGAGCGGGAGGAGTTGAGCAGTTCTTC	CAWRAGGVEQFF
-	TRBD1	TRBJ1-4	TRBV18	TGTGCCAGCTCACCTCGACAGGGCTTTAATGAAAAACTGTTTTTT	CASSPRQGFNEKLFF
-	TRBD2	TRBJ2-3	TRBV5-5	TGTGCCAGCTGCCTAGCGGGGGGGCCAACAGATACGCAGTATTTT	CASCLAGGPTDTQYF
-	TRBD2	TRBJ2-5	TRBV2	TGTGCCAGCAGACGCAGGGGGTCGGGACTAGCGGGGGCCCAAGAGACCCAGTACTTC	CASRRRGSGLAGAQETQYF
-	-	TRBJ2-5	TRBV5-4	TGTGCCAGCAGCTTGGCCAGGGACTACCAAGAGACCCAGTACTTC	CASSLARDYQETQYF
-	-	TRBJ2-2	TRBV5-1	TGCGCCAGCAGCTTGTCCGGGGGGCAGGCCGGGGAGCTGTTTTTT	CASSLSGGQAGELFF
-	-	TRBJ1-3	TRBV2	TGTGCCAGCAGCCGGGACACGGAAAACACCATATATTTT	CASSRDTENTIYF
-	TRBD2	TRBJ2-3	TRBV14	TGTGCCAGCAGCCAGCTAGCGGCCACCCAAGATACGCAGTATTTT	CASSQLAATQDTQYF
-	TRBD2	TRBJ2-7	TRBV5-1	TGCGCCAGCAGCCTTAGCGGGGGGGCTACCTACGAGCAGTACTTC	CASSLSGGATYEQYF
-	-	TRBJ2-3	TRBV19	TGTGCCAGTAGTAAAACAGGGTCAGATACGCAGTATTTT	CASSKTGSDTQYF
-	TRBD1	TRBJ2-6	TRBV3-1/TRBV3-2	TGTGCCAGCAGCCGGGACAGGGGTTCTGGGGCCAACGTCCTGACTTTC	CASSRDRGSGANVLTF
-	TRBD1	TRBJ1-1	TRBV27	TGTGCCAGCAGTCCAGGACAGGGAGGGTTAAGAAACACTGAAGCTTTCTTT	CASSPGQGGLRNTEAFF
-	-	TRBJ2-3	TRBV28	TGTGCCAGCAGGGAGGCAGATACGCAGTATTTT	CASREADTQYF
-	-	TRBJ2-4	TRBV5-8	TGTGCCAGCAGCTTTGGGCAGGGGCTAAACATTCAGTACTTC	CASSFGQGLNIQYF
-	-	TRBJ2-3	TRBV30	TGTGCCTGGAGTTACCAGTCCCCCAGCACAGATACGCAGTATTTT	CAWSYQSPSTDTQYF
once	-	TRBJ2-1	TRBV9	TGTGCCAGCAGCGTAGAACCACGGGTGAACACCTACAATGAGCAGTTCTTC	CASSVEPRVNTYNEQFF
-	-	TRBJ1-3	TRBV5-1	TGCGCCAGCAGCTTGGCCTATCGCGGGACCGGCTCTGGAAACACCATATATTTT	CASSLAYRGTGSGNTIYF
-	TRBD2	TRBJ2-2	TRBV11-2	TGTGCCAGCCGGACTAGCGGGTTCGGGGAGCTGTTTTTT	CASRTSGFGELFF
-	TRBD2	TRBJ2-7	TRBV9	TGTGCCAGCAGCCCAAGACTAGCGGGATCCTACGAGCAGTACTTC	CASSPRLAGSYEQYF
-	-	TRBJ1-2	TRBV7-8	TGTGCCAGCAGCTTAGGGCCGTTAAACTATGGCTACACCTTC	CASSLGPLNYGYTF
once	-	TRBJ2-7	TRBV28	TGTGCCAGCAGTTTATCAGGGCCAAGCGAGCAGTACTTC	CASSLSGPSEQYF
-	-	TRBJ2-7	TRBV9	TGTGCCAGCAGCCCAGCGAGCAGCGAGCAGTACTTC	CASSPASSEQYF
-	-	TRBJ2-1	TRBV2	TGTGCCAGCAAACCGACTCCAAATGAGCAGTTCTTC	CASKPTPNEQFF
-	TRBD1	TRBJ2-7	TRBV2	TGTGCCAGCAGTGGGGACAGGTTCTACGAGCAGTACTTC	CASSGDRFYEQYF
-	-	TRBJ2-7	TRBV12-3/TRBV12-4	TGTGCCAGCAGTTTACAGTTCGAGCAGTACTTC	CASSLQFEQYF
once	TRBD2	TRBJ2-3	TRBV4-1	TGCGCCAGCAGCCGGTCCGTAGCGGGGGGCTTCACAGATACGCAGTATTTT	CASSRSVAGGFTDTQYF